The rows below give T cell receptor beta chains drawn from one sample of a study of long-term antiretroviral therapy in people with HIV. Here immunoSEQ multiplex PCR was the method, and the copy in TCRdb shows in-frame clones only, minus some. The table lists 25,000 to 30,000 clones, roughly 86% of them singletons. The source was unsorted PBMCs, collected just over 2.6 years after starting antiretroviral therapy. The source of these receptors is a man in his forties or fifties with HIV. Each CDR3 is given without its conserved first and last residue.

length,J,V,CDR3
13,TRBJ1-4,TRBV28,ASSPAGGRNEKLF
14,TRBJ2-7,TRBV9,ASSVATSGGAYEQY
9,TRBJ2-1,TRBV20-1,SRLKGNEQF
13,TRBJ1-6,TRBV5-4,ASSLDIGQQSPLH
12,TRBJ1-2,TRBV4-1,ASSQVGGALGYT
13,TRBJ1-1,TRBV7-2,ASSLRPGENTEAF
12,TRBJ1-5,TRBV28,ASSLWRGNQPQH
12,TRBJ1-6,TRBV6-5,ASSWGSYNSPLH
11,TRBJ2-3,TRBV19,ASTPGDIDTQY
12,TRBJ2-5,TRBV5-6,ASSPRGGRETQY
16,TRBJ2-3,TRBV4-2,ASSQDKSSGGSTDTQY
17,TRBJ2-4,TRBV4-3,ASSQETNQVQFAKNIQY
14,TRBJ1-2,TRBV5-1,ASSVEPGQSNYGYT
13,TRBJ2-5,TRBV5-4,ASSLGQGAKETQY
13,TRBJ2-1,TRBV19,ASSTMSGGYNEQF
13,TRBJ1-6,TRBV6-5,ASSLRGGASSPLH
13,TRBJ1-2,TRBV27,ASSSFGGPNYGYT
12,TRBJ2-5,TRBV7-7,ASSLIGQEETQY
13,TRBJ1-1,TRBV5-1,ASSVQQGMNTEAF
11,TRBJ2-7,TRBV30,AWNQGGAYEQY